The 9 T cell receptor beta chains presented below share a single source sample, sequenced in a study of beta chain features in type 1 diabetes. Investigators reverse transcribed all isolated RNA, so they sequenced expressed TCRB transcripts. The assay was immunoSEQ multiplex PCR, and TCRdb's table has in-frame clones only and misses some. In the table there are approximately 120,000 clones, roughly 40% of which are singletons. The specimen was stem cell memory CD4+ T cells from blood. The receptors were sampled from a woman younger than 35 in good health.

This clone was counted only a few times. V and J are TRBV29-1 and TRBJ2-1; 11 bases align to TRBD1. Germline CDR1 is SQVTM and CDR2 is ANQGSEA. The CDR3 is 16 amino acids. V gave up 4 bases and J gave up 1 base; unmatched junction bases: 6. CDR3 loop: CSVGGDRGFSYNEQFF. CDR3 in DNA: TGCAGCGTTGGGGGGGACAGGGGGTTTTCCTACAATGAGCAGTTCTTC.

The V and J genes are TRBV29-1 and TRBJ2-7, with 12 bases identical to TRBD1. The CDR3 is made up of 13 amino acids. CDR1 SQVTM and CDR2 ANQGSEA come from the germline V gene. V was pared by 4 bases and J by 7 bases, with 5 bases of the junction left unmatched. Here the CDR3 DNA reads TGCAGCGTTGGGGGACAGGGGGCGAGAGAGCAGTACTTC. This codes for CSVGGQGAREQYF.

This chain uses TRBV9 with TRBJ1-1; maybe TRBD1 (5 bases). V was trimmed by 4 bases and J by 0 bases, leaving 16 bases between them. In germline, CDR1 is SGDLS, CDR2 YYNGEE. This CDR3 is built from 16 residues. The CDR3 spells CASSLGLFAVNTEAFF. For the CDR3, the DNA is TGTGCCAGCAGCCTGGGGCTGTTTGCTGTGAACACTGAAGCTTTCTTT.

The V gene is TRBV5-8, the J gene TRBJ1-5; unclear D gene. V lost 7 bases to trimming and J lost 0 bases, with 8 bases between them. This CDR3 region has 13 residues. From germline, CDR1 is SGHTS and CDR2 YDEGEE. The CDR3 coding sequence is TGTGCCAGCCGGCGGGATAGCAATCAGCCCCAGCATTTT. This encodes CASRRDSNQPQHF.

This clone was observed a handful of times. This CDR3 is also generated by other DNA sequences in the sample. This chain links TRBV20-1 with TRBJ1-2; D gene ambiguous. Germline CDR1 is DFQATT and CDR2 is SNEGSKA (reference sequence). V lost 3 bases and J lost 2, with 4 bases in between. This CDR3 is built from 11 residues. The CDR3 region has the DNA TGCAGTGCTAGCGTAAACTATGGCTACACCTTC. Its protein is CSASVNYGYTF.

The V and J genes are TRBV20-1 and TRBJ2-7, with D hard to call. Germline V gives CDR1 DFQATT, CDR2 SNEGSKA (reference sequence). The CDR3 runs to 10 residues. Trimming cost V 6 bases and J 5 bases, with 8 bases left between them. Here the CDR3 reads CSAYSNEQYF. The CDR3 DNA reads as TGCAGTGCCTATAGTAACGAGCAGTACTTC.

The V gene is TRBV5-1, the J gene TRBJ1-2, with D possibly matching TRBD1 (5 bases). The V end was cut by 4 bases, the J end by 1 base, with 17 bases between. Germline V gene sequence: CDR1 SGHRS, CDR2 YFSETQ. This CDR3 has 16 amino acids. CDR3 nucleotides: TGCGCCAGCAGCCTGGCGGGGGGAGTGATTAACTATGGCTACACCTTC. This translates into CASSLAGGVINYGYTF.

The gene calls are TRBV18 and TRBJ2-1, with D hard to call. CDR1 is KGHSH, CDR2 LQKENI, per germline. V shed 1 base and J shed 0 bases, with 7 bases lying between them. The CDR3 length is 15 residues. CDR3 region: CASSPLGSSYNEQFF. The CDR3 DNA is TGTGCCAGCTCACCACTCGGGTCCTCCTACAATGAGCAGTTCTTC.

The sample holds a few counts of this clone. The DNA of the CDR3 is TGTGCCAGCAGTGCCCAGGGGGGCAATCAGCCCCAGCATTTT. It translates to CASSAQGGNQPQHF. This chain connects TRBV6-5 to TRBJ1-5, with TRBD1 identical over 7 bases. Germline CDR1 MNHEY, CDR2 SVGAGI. V shed 5 bases and J 2 bases; nucleotides not matched to a gene: 3. This CDR3 is 14 amino acids long.